Detailed here is one T cell receptor beta chain. Antigen: not known. The source of the sample is a study of cytomegalovirus exposure and HLA in healthy donors. Study-wide results and caveats: Through in vitro validation, a few CMV-associated chains were shown to be specific for CMV antigens. Accounts indicate the classifier identified cytomegalovirus status with strong specificity and sensitivity.

The trim removed 0 bases at V and 3 bases at J, leaving 5 bases unmatched. Germline V gene data show CDR1 as SGHRS and CDR2 as YFSETQ. This CDR3 is 15 amino acids long. Among the donors, all were healthy bone marrow donors. Primers included in the PCR were 60 Vbeta and 13 Jbeta primers. Sequenced by immunoSEQ multiplex PCR; TCRdb stores in-frame clones only, minus some. The sample holds more than 130,000 clones, 55% to 80% seen once. The TCR was taken from a human donor in good health. This chain uses TRBV5-1 with TRBJ2-5; 7 bases agree with TRBD1. The sequenced sample was PBMCs. CDR3 sequence (DNA): TGCGCCAGCAGCTTGGGCCCCCAGGGGGAAGAGACCCAGTACTTC. Amino acid sequence: CASSLGPQGEETQYF.